Listed below are T cell receptor beta chains from one sample, sequenced in a study of blood T cell repertoires in COVID-19. The assay was immunoSEQ multiplex PCR, and TCRdb's table has in-frame clones only and misses some. The repertoire includes approximately 250,000 clones, 65% to 90% of them detected once, and approximately 14% sits in the top ten. Material for sequencing was peripheral blood. These TCRs come from a woman between 70 and 85 years old with COVID-19, enrolled during active disease. CDR3s include the opening cysteine and the closing phenylalanine or tryptophan. D genes are given only for firm matches. Some rows mark clone size as missing; the rest say once, few, many or name a class of expanded clone.

size	V	D	J	DNA	CDR3
.	TRBV6-5	.	TRBJ1-3	TGTGCCAGCAATCAAGGGGGAATCGGAAACACCATATATTTT	CASNQGGIGNTIYF
.	TRBV2	TRBD1	TRBJ1-5	TGTGCCAGCAGTGGGACAGGGGAGTATCAGCCCCAGCATTTT	CASSGTGEYQPQHF
.	TRBV4-1	TRBD2	TRBJ2-7	TGCGCCAGCAGCCAAGAGCGCGGGGGGGCCTACGAGCAGTACTTC	CASSQERGGAYEQYF
.	TRBV5-1	.	TRBJ1-4	TGCGCCAGCAGCTTGGGGGCCCAGGGCTCTAGGGGTGAAAAACTGTTTTTT	CASSLGAQGSRGEKLFF
.	TRBV6-4	TRBD1	TRBJ1-1	TGTGCCAGCAGACCAACAGGGGTGGCTGAAGCTTTCTTT	CASRPTGVAEAFF
.	TRBV30	.	TRBJ1-2	TGTGCCTGGAGTTCTATACAGGGACCTAACTATGGCTACACCTTC	CAWSSIQGPNYGYTF
.	TRBV10-1	.	TRBJ1-2	TGCGCCAGCAGTGAGTCGTTCGGGAGGGGCTACACCTTC	CASSESFGRGYTF
few	TRBV6-5	.	TRBJ2-1	TGTGCCAGCGTCGAGAGGGTGCGCGACTATGAGCAGTTCTTC	CASVERVRDYEQFF
.	TRBV4-3	.	TRBJ2-7	TGCGCCAGCAGCCAAGATTGGGGCAGGGGTGTCTCCGAGCAGTACTTC	CASSQDWGRGVSEQYF
few	TRBV5-1	TRBD1	TRBJ2-2	TGCGCCAGCAGCTCGTCCGGGACAGGGGGCACCGGGGAGCTGTTTTTT	CASSSSGTGGTGELFF
.	TRBV14	.	TRBJ1-2	TGTGCCAGCAGCCAAATAACGGGATCTTCTTATGGCTACACCTTC	CASSQITGSSYGYTF
.	TRBV5-4	TRBD1	TRBJ1-4	TGTGCCAGCAGCTCAACGACAGGGGCTAATGAAAAACTGTTTTTT	CASSSTTGANEKLFF
.	TRBV1	.	TRBJ1-3	TGCACCAGCAGCCCCGGGACTCAGGTCTTCTCTGGAAACACCATATATTTT	CTSSPGTQVFSGNTIYF
.	TRBV29-1	.	TRBJ1-2	TGCAGCGTCGAGCGGAGCTATGGCTACACCTTC	CSVERSYGYTF
.	TRBV7-9	.	TRBJ1-2	TGTGCCAGTTCCGCGACGGCCCCAAGGGGTGGCTACACCTTC	CASSATAPRGGYTF
.	TRBV7-9	TRBD1	TRBJ1-5	TGTGCCAGCAGCTTAGTTGATCAGGGGGCGGGCAATCAGCCCCAGCATTTT	CASSLVDQGAGNQPQHF
.	TRBV2	.	TRBJ1-4	TGTGCCAGCAGGGGGGACAATGGCGAAAAACTGTTTTTT	CASRGDNGEKLFF
.	TRBV25-1	.	TRBJ1-5	TGTGCCAGCAGTGAGACTGGTAGCAATCAGCCCCAGCATTTT	CASSETGSNQPQHF
.	TRBV6-9	TRBD1	TRBJ1-4	TGTGCCAGCAGTTTGGGCAGGGGGAATGAAAAACTGTTTTTT	CASSLGRGNEKLFF
.	TRBV13	.	TRBJ2-3	TGTGCCAGCAGCTCCGGACAGATTAGCACAGATACGCAGTATTTT	CASSSGQISTDTQYF
.	TRBV28	.	TRBJ2-5	TGTGCCAGCAGTTTAATTAAAGAGACCCAGTACTTC	CASSLIKETQYF
.	TRBV27	.	TRBJ2-7	TGTGCGAGTAGGGGGGGGATTTCCTACGAGCAGTACTTC	CASRGGISYEQYF
.	TRBV2	TRBD1	TRBJ2-2	TGTGCCAGCACCAGGGACAGGAACACCGGGGAGCTGTTTTTT	CASTRDRNTGELFF
once	TRBV9	TRBD1	TRBJ1-2	TGTGCCAGCAGCGATGTTACAGGGGCCTATGGCTACACCTTC	CASSDVTGAYGYTF
.	TRBV7-6	TRBD2	TRBJ2-3	TGTGCCAGCAGCTTACGCCCCAGCGGGGGCACAGATACGCAGTATTTT	CASSLRPSGGTDTQYF
.	TRBV11-2	TRBD1	TRBJ2-5	TGTGCCAGCAGCCGGGACAGGGAAGAGACCCAGTACTTC	CASSRDREETQYF
.	TRBV9	.	TRBJ2-1	TGTGCCAGCAGCGTAGGGCAGGGTAGATTCGATGAGCAGTTCTTC	CASSVGQGRFDEQFF
.	TRBV24-1	TRBD1	TRBJ2-7	TGTGCCACCAGTGTCCGGACAGGGGGTTTGGACGAGCAGTACTTC	CATSVRTGGLDEQYF
once	TRBV27	TRBD2	TRBJ2-3	TGTGCCAGCAGATTCCCGGCTAGCGGGGGGGCGGTGGCCATGGCAGATACGCAGTATTTT	CASRFPASGGAVAMADTQYF
.	TRBV5-1	TRBD1	TRBJ1-6	TGCGCCAGCCATGAGACAGGGGATAATTCACCCCTCCACTTT	CASHETGDNSPLHF
.	TRBV5-1	TRBD1	TRBJ1-3	TGCGCCAGCAGCGCGACAGGGTCCGGAAACACCATATATTTT	CASSATGSGNTIYF
.	TRBV27	.	TRBJ1-1	TGTGCCAGCAGGGGGACGGGGGGAAACACTGAAGCTTTCTTT	CASRGTGGNTEAFF
once	TRBV7-8	TRBD1	TRBJ2-3	TGTGCCAGCAGCTTAGGGGACAGGGGGCTAAATACGCAGTATTTT	CASSLGDRGLNTQYF
.	TRBV25-1	.	TRBJ1-1	TGTGCCAGCAGTACAGGTAGGAGCACTGAAGCTTTCTTT	CASSTGRSTEAFF
.	TRBV4-2	TRBD2	TRBJ2-3	TGTGCCAGCAGCCAAGAAGGGACTAGCGTTTCAGATACGCAGTATTTT	CASSQEGTSVSDTQYF
once	TRBV11-2	TRBD1	TRBJ2-6	TGTGCCAGCAGGGGCTACCGGGACAGCGCAGACTCTGGGGCCAACGTCCTGACTTTC	CASRGYRDSADSGANVLTF
once	TRBV2	TRBD2	TRBJ2-2	TGTGCCAGCAGGAAGACTAGCGGGATACCAACCGGGGAGCTGTTTTTT	CASRKTSGIPTGELFF
.	TRBV27	.	TRBJ1-1	TGTGCCAGCAGTTTAGGGGGGGCGGAAGCTTTCTTT	CASSLGGAEAFF
.	TRBV5-8	.	TRBJ1-4	TGTGCCAGCAGTACTCAGAGGGAAAAACTGTTTTTT	CASSTQREKLFF
few	TRBV19	.	TRBJ2-2	TGTGCCAGTAGTTTCCAGGGAGGACAAACCGGGGAGCTGTTTTTT	CASSFQGGQTGELFF
.	TRBV19	TRBD1	TRBJ1-6	TGTGCCAGTAGTATGGACAGGGAAGGATCACCCCTCCACTTT	CASSMDREGSPLHF
.	TRBV5-4	TRBD1	TRBJ1-3	TGTGCCAGCAGCTTGGCCTCGGACAGGGCAAGGGGTGGTGGAAACACCATATATTTT	CASSLASDRARGGGNTIYF
.	TRBV15	TRBD1	TRBJ2-1	TGTGCCACCAGCGATGCCTCAGGGGGTTGGGATGAGCAGTTCTTC	CATSDASGGWDEQFF
once	TRBV4-1	.	TRBJ2-2	TGCGCCAGCAGCCAAAGGGGGATGAACACCGGGGAGCTGTTTTTT	CASSQRGMNTGELFF
.	TRBV2	.	TRBJ2-4	TGTGCCAGCAGAGGGGTGGAAAACATTCAGTACTTC	CASRGVENIQYF
.	TRBV20-1	.	TRBJ2-3	TGCAGTGGAAAAACGGGTAATACGCAGTATTTT	CSGKTGNTQYF
.	TRBV12-3/TRBV12-4	TRBD1	TRBJ1-5	TGTGCCAGCGCCGGGACAGTAACTCAGCCCCAGCATTTT	CASAGTVTQPQHF
few	TRBV7-9	.	TRBJ1-1	TGTGCCAGCAGCACCTCCGGGGTCAACACTGAAGCTTTCTTT	CASSTSGVNTEAFF
.	TRBV19	.	TRBJ1-1	TGTGCCAGCCAGGGGCCCAACACTGAAGCTTTCTTT	CASQGPNTEAFF
.	TRBV4-1	.	TRBJ1-4	TGCGCCAGCAGCCAAGGGGGAGATTGGGAAAAACTGTTTTTT	CASSQGGDWEKLFF
.	TRBV11-2	.	TRBJ1-2	TGTGCCAGCAGCTCCGCTAGGGGTTGGGACTATGGCTACACCTTC	CASSSARGWDYGYTF
.	TRBV24-1	TRBD1	TRBJ1-5	TGTGCCACGGGACAGGGTGGGCAGCCCCAGCATTTT	CATGQGGQPQHF
.	TRBV30	.	TRBJ2-7	TGTGCCTCAGACAGCTACGAGCAGTACTTC	CASDSYEQYF
.	TRBV7-2	TRBD2	TRBJ2-1	TGTGCCAGCAGCTCCCCCAGGTGGGGGGGTCTCTTTGGTGAGCAGTTCTTC	CASSSPRWGGLFGEQFF
once	TRBV2	.	TRBJ1-3	TGTGCCAGCAGCTCACAGGGATCCGGAAACACCATATATTTT	CASSSQGSGNTIYF
once	TRBV5-6	.	TRBJ1-5	TGTGCCAGCAGCTTGCGACAATACAATCAGCCCCAGCATTTT	CASSLRQYNQPQHF